The rows below give T cell receptor beta chains drawn from one sample of a study of blood T cells in healthy people across ages. TCRdb called the 5' RACE reads again in MiXCR, with one record for every CDR3 protein. Among about 730,000 distinct CDR3 sequences listed, approximately 43% were seen once. The sample was blood. Receptors originate from a woman aged 60-75 years in good health. The CDR3 runs from the conserved cysteine through the conserved F or W. A D gene is named only where the DNA matches it firmly. A clone size is listed for some rows: how often the clone was seen (once, few, many), or a class if it is expanded.

clone_size j_call v_call d_call cdr3_aa cdr3_nt
few TRBJ2-1 TRBV7-9 TRBD1 CASLRAGTVRSGEQFF TGTGCCAGCCTCCGGGCCGGGACAGTCCGCTCGGGTGAGCAGTTCTTC
. TRBJ2-1 TRBV28 . CASSLPGQGGYNEQFF TGTGCCAGCAGCCTCCCAGGGCAGGGTGGCTACAATGAGCAGTTCTTC
few TRBJ2-1 TRBV10-3 TRBD1 CAINRDRDSDEQFF TGTGCCATCAACCGGGACAGGGATTCCGATGAGCAGTTCTTC
few TRBJ2-4 TRBV20-1 . CSARDRRRPTGEKNIQYF TGCAGTGCTAGAGATCGTCGGCGACCCACGGGGGAGAAAAACATTCAGTACTTC
. TRBJ2-1 TRBV4-2 . CVSSHPGVVYNEQFF TGTGTCAGCAGCCACCCAGGGGTCGTTTACAATGAGCAGTTCTTC
few TRBJ2-3 TRBV7-2 . CASSFVSGRRTQYF TGTGCCAGCAGCTTCGTCTCAGGGAGGCGTACGCAGTATTTT
. TRBJ1-1 TRBV11-2 . CASSLGVVRNTEAFF TGTGCCAGCAGCTTAGGAGTGGTTAGGAACACTGAAGCTTTCTTT
. TRBJ2-1 TRBV7-2 TRBD2 CASRSTSGGTQFF TGTGCCAGCAGATCCACTAGCGGGGGGACGCAGTTCTTC
. TRBJ2-7 TRBV20-1 TRBD1 CSTETGGTGEQYF TGCAGTACCGAGACAGGGGGCACGGGCGAGCAGTACTTC
. TRBJ2-7 TRBV6-2/TRBV6-3 . CATSVGDTYEQYF TGTGCCACCTCGGTAGGAGATACCTACGAGCAGTACTTC
. TRBJ2-5 TRBV6-1 TRBD2 CASRGFSAGGLQETQYF TGTGCCAGCAGAGGGTTTTCGGCGGGGGGGCTACAAGAGACCCAGTACTTC
. TRBJ2-7 TRBV14 . CASSQGGYYEQYF TGTGCCAGCAGCCAGGGCGGATACTACGAGCAGTACTTC
few TRBJ2-1 TRBV20-1 . CSARSQRPTAGNEQFF TGCAGTGCTAGATCCCAACGCCCAACGGCCGGCAATGAGCAGTTCTTC
. TRBJ2-3 TRBV20-1 TRBD2 CSALLAGAMSTDTQYF TGCAGTGCCCTACTAGCGGGGGCCATGAGCACAGATACGCAGTATTTT
few TRBJ2-5 TRBV10-1 . CASSPSLQETQYF TGCGCCAGCAGTCCAAGTTTACAAGAGACCCAGTACTTC
few TRBJ2-4 TRBV25-1 TRBD2 CASSSLAGGGEQYF TGTGCCAGCAGTTCGCTAGCGGGAGGAGGGGAGCAGTACTTC